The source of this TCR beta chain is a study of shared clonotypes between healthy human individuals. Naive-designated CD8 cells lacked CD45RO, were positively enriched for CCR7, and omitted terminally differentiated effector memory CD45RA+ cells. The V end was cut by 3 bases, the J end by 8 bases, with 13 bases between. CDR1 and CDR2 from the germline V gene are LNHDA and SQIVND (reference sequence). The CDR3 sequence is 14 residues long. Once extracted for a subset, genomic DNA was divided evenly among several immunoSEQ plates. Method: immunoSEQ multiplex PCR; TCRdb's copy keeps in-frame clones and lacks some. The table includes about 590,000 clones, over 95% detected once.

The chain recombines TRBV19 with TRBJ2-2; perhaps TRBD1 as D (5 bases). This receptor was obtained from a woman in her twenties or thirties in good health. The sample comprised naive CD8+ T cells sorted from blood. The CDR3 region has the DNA TGTGCCAGTAGTATGGTCCCAGGGATGGGGGAGCTGTTTTTT. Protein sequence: CASSMVPGMGELFF. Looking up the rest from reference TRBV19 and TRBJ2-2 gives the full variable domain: DGGITQSPKYLFRKEGQNVTLSCEQNLNHDAMYWYRQDPGQGLRLIYYSQIVNDFQKGDIAEGYSVSREKKESFPLTVTSAQKNPTAFYLCASSMVPGMGELFFGEGSRLTVL.